The rows below give T cell receptor beta chains drawn from one sample of a study of chemoradiotherapy in HPV16-positive cancers. The table came from immunoSEQ multiplex PCR; TCRdb's copy has only in-frame clones and leaves some out. This table has around 5,200 clones, about 88% appearing once. This specimen consisted of blood, obtained from a patient who underwent chemoradiotherapy. The receptor set was obtained from a human donor with HPV-associated anogenital cancer. Both conserved end residues are part of each CDR3. D genes are given only for firm matches. Clone size is shown for a subset of rows, as once, few, many or a class of expanded clone.

clone size	V gene	J gene	D gene	CDR3 length	CDR3 DNA	CDR3 protein
-	TRBV5-1	TRBJ1-2	TRBD1	14	TGCGCCAGCAGCCTACAGGGGTTAAACTATGGCTACACCTTC	CASSLQGLNYGYTF
-	TRBV6-5	TRBJ2-2	-	13	TGTGCCAGCAGACGGGACACCCGAGGGGAGCTGTTTTTT	CASRRDTRGELFF
-	TRBV19	TRBJ2-7	-	14	TGTGCCAGTAGTATTGGAGGGCCGGCCTACGAGCAGTACTTC	CASSIGGPAYEQYF
-	TRBV9	TRBJ2-5	TRBD1	15	TGTGCCAGCAGCGTAGCTGGGACAGAGGGGGAGACCCAGTACTTC	CASSVAGTEGETQYF
-	TRBV30	TRBJ1-6	-	13	TGTGCCTGGAGTGTTAGAGACACCTCACCCCTCCACTTT	CAWSVRDTSPLHF
-	TRBV27	TRBJ2-6	-	18	TGTGCCAGCAGTTTATCCCGAATGTTGGACTCTGGGGCCAACGTCCTGACTTTC	CASSLSRMLDSGANVLTF
-	TRBV30	TRBJ2-2	TRBD1	12	TGTGCCTGGAGTGTACCCACAGGGGTGCTGTTTTTT	CAWSVPTGVLFF
-	TRBV19	TRBJ1-2	-	11	TGTGCCAGTCTACAGGGAGGTGGCTACACCTTC	CASLQGGGYTF
-	TRBV12-5	TRBJ1-5	TRBD1	14	TGTGCTAGTGGTTTAGGTACAGGGGATCAGCCCCAGCATTTT	CASGLGTGDQPQHF
-	TRBV5-4	TRBJ2-7	-	14	TGTGCCAGCAGCTTGGCGGGCAGAGACTACGAGCAGTACTTC	CASSLAGRDYEQYF
-	TRBV6-5	TRBJ1-2	-	12	TGTGCCAGCAGTCGGGAGAACTATGGCTACACCTTC	CASSRENYGYTF
-	TRBV14	TRBJ2-5	-	13	TGTGCCAGCAGTCCAGGCGAGATGGAGACCCAGTACTTC	CASSPGEMETQYF
-	TRBV2	TRBJ2-2	-	15	TGTGCCAGCAGTGTGGGGACAACGAACACCGGGGAGCTGTTTTTT	CASSVGTTNTGELFF
-	TRBV9	TRBJ2-7	TRBD2	13	TGTGCCAGCAGCCCCCAAGCGGGGTACGAGCAGTACTTC	CASSPQAGYEQYF
-	TRBV6-1	TRBJ2-3	TRBD2	15	TGTGCCAGCGGAAGACTAGCGTTTAGCACAGATACGCAGTATTTT	CASGRLAFSTDTQYF
-	TRBV5-1	TRBJ2-3	-	12	TGCGCCAGCAGCTTGTCCACAGATACGCAGTATTTT	CASSLSTDTQYF
-	TRBV23-1	TRBJ1-1	TRBD1	19	TGCGCCAGCAGTCCGCCTACCCCCTCACAGGGGGCCCAGAACACTGAAGCTTTCTTT	CASSPPTPSQGAQNTEAFF
-	TRBV28	TRBJ1-2	TRBD1	14	TGTGCCAGCAGGGGACAGGAGACTAACTATGGCTACACCTTC	CASRGQETNYGYTF
-	TRBV7-2	TRBJ2-2	-	14	TGTGCCAGCAGCCGAAACTTGGGGACCGGGGAGCTGTTTTTT	CASSRNLGTGELFF
once	TRBV18	TRBJ2-5	TRBD2	16	TGTGCCAGCTCACCGGGGAGCGGGAAGTACCAAGAGACCCAGTACTTC	CASSPGSGKYQETQYF
-	TRBV29-1	TRBJ1-1	-	14	TGCAGCGTTGAAGGGAGGGTGGATTTCGCTGAAGCTTTCTTT	CSVEGRVDFAEAFF
-	TRBV9	TRBJ2-3	-	17	TGTGCCAGCAGCGTAGGTTTTGTGGTCGGAAGCACAGATACGCAGTATTTT	CASSVGFVVGSTDTQYF
-	TRBV11-1	TRBJ2-5	-	15	TGTGCCAGCAGCGAGCGACAAACGAGGGGGGAGACCCAGTACTTC	CASSERQTRGETQYF
-	TRBV29-1	TRBJ2-1	TRBD1	13	TGCAGCGCCGGGACAGGGCAAGGGAATGAGCAGTTCTTC	CSAGTGQGNEQFF
-	TRBV10-1	TRBJ2-2	-	15	TGCGCCAGCAGCCCCAGGGGTGCGAACACCGGGGAGCTGTTTTTT	CASSPRGANTGELFF
once	TRBV6-5	TRBJ2-3	-	12	TGTGCCAGCACCACCGGCACAGATACGCAGTATTTT	CASTTGTDTQYF
-	TRBV5-4	TRBJ1-1	-	13	TGTGCCAGCAGTCCCGGACAGAACACTGAAGCTTTCTTT	CASSPGQNTEAFF
-	TRBV30	TRBJ2-3	TRBD2	16	TGTGCCTGGAGTACAGGACTAGCGGGAGGGGGAGATACGCAGTATTTT	CAWSTGLAGGGDTQYF
-	TRBV18	TRBJ2-7	TRBD1	14	TGTGCCAGCTCCTCGGGACAGGGGGGTCACGAGCAGTACTTC	CASSSGQGGHEQYF
-	TRBV7-9	TRBJ1-6	-	14	TGTGCCAGCAGCCCAGACACCTATAATTCACCCCTCCACTTT	CASSPDTYNSPLHF
-	TRBV4-3	TRBJ2-1	-	15	TGCGCCAGCAGCCAACAGGACGGTTATCTCAATGAGCAGTTCTTC	CASSQQDGYLNEQFF
-	TRBV19	TRBJ1-1	TRBD1	14	TGTGCCAGTAGTCTAGGACAGGGCAGCACTGAAGCTTTCTTT	CASSLGQGSTEAFF
-	TRBV4-1	TRBJ2-3	-	15	TGCGCCAGCAGCCATGTTGGGGAGGTTACAGATACGCAGTATTTT	CASSHVGEVTDTQYF
-	TRBV15	TRBJ2-6	-	14	TGTGCCACCGCTGGGGGCTCTGGGGCCAACGTCCTGACTTTC	CATAGGSGANVLTF
-	TRBV19	TRBJ2-6	-	16	TGTGCCGCCTCGGGACCCACTTCCCCTGGGGCCAACGTCCTGACTTTC	CAASGPTSPGANVLTF
-	TRBV7-9	TRBJ2-7	-	11	TGTGCCAGCGCCCTAGTCGGCGAGCAGTACTTC	CASALVGEQYF
-	TRBV7-8	TRBJ2-6	TRBD2	17	TGTGCCAGCAGCTTAGGGCGGGGGGTCACTGGGGCCAACGTCCTGACTTTC	CASSLGRGVTGANVLTF
-	TRBV4-3	TRBJ2-1	TRBD2	18	TGCGCCAGCAGCCAAGTTGGCGGGAGCCAAGGCTCCTACAATGAGCAGTTCTTC	CASSQVGGSQGSYNEQFF
-	TRBV9	TRBJ1-1	-	12	TGTGCCAGCGCACGAGGTAACACTGAAGCTTTCTTT	CASARGNTEAFF
-	TRBV19	TRBJ1-1	-	15	TGTGCCAGTAGTATATTTGGCACCCCGAGCACTGAAGCTTTCTTT	CASSIFGTPSTEAFF
-	TRBV7-3	TRBJ2-1	TRBD2	16	TGTGCCAGCAGCTTAAGTGGCGGCGGGAGCCCCAATGAGCAGTTCTTC	CASSLSGGGSPNEQFF
-	TRBV7-2	TRBJ2-7	-	14	TGTGCCAGCAGCCCGGGCTATCAGTCCTACGAGCAGTACTTC	CASSPGYQSYEQYF
-	TRBV5-1	TRBJ2-3	-	15	TGCGCCAGCCAGGGGGGAGCGGGGGCCGGGGATACGCAGTATTTT	CASQGGAGAGDTQYF
-	TRBV7-2	TRBJ2-5	-	15	TGTGCCAGCAGGAGTGACGTAGCCCGCCCAGAGACCCAGTACTTC	CASRSDVARPETQYF
once	TRBV7-2	TRBJ1-4	-	16	TGTGCCAGCAGTTATTTCCCGGGCGCAACTAATGAAAAACTGTTTTTT	CASSYFPGATNEKLFF
few	TRBV7-2	TRBJ2-2	-	14	TGTGCCAGCAGCCTTTGGACCGTTACCGGGGAGCTGTTTTTT	CASSLWTVTGELFF
-	TRBV10-3	TRBJ1-3	-	13	TGTGCCATCAGTGAGTCGACTGGAAACACCATATATTTT	CAISESTGNTIYF
-	TRBV6-1	TRBJ1-1	-	13	TGTGCCAGCTCCGAGTCGGTTAACACTGAAGCTTTCTTT	CASSESVNTEAFF
few	TRBV7-2	TRBJ2-7	TRBD2	16	TGTGCCAGCAGCTTAGTAGCGGGAGGGATGTCCTACGAGCAGTACTTC	CASSLVAGGMSYEQYF